The following is a T cell receptor (beta chain) sequence with its context. V lost 4 bases and J lost 14; bases outside the gene matches: 20. From germline, CDR1 is SGHTA and CDR2 FQGNSA. This CDR3 is 16 amino acids long. The sample comes from a study of blood T cell repertoires in COVID-19. Study in general: Italy, Spain and the United States were the sources of the convalescent and acute COVID-19 samples. The analysed material was cDNA or gDNA that came from T cells, B-cell-depleted T cells, or PBMCs.

In the authors' methods: Estimation of nucleated cell counts was performed using reference gene primer amplification. Sequencing used immunoSEQ multiplex PCR; TCRdb keeps in-frame clones, though not all of them. The V and J calls and clone size come from that table; D and trimming were worked out from the DNA. This repertoire shows around 30,000 clones, roughly nine tenths found once; its top ten account for 5% to 6.5%. This sequence joins TRBV7-2 and TRBJ2-1; 7 bases agree with TRBD2. The sequence was collected from a human donor in a cohort sampled during active COVID-19. Sequencing was carried out using peripheral blood. CDR3 nucleotides: TGTGCCAGCAGCTCTCTAGTGGGAGGGCCAGGGTCCGGAGAGTTCTTC. This encodes CASSSLVGGPGSGEFF. Combining the CDR3 with reference TRBV7-2 and TRBJ2-1 gives the whole variable domain GAGVSQSPSNKVTEKGKDVELRCDPISGHTALYWYRQSLGQGLEFLIYFQGNSAPDKSGLPSDRFSAERTGGSVSTLTIQRTQQEDSAVYLCASSSLVGGPGSGEFFGPGTRLTVL.